These 3 T cell receptor beta chains originate from one sample sequenced in a study of identical twins. One entry per CDR3 protein, called by TCRdb with MiXCR from the 5' RACE reads. The sample includes about 100,000 distinct CDR3 sequences, less than 6.5% of them seen just once. The specimen was memory T cells sorted from blood. The origin of the receptors is a woman between 50 and 59 years old in good health.

V usage is TRBV7-9 and J usage is TRBJ2-4, with TRBD2 matching 15 bases. Unmatched junction bases numbered 2, after V lost 6 bases and J lost 5 bases. The CDR3 is 15 amino acids. CDR1 and CDR2 from the germline V gene are SEHNR and FQNEAQ (reference sequence). CDR3 protein: CASSRTSGRENIQYF. The CDR3 coding sequence is TGTGCCAGCAGTCGGACTAGCGGGAGGGAAAACATTCAGTACTTC.

This clonotype was observed at least ten times. J is TRBJ2-5 and V is TRBV20-1, with D possibly being TRBD2 (6 bases). The CDR3 is made up of 12 amino acids. The ends were cut back, 4 bases at V and 2 bases at J, with 8 bases in the middle. In germline, CDR1 is DFQATT, CDR2 SNEGSKA (reference sequence). The CDR3 region is CSATSVQETQYF. CDR3 DNA sequence: TGCAGTGCTACTAGCGTACAAGAGACCCAGTACTTC.

This clonotype has ten or more counts. CDR3 residues: CASSPGTSGKQYF. The CDR3 nucleotides are TGCGCCAGCAGTCCCGGGACTAGCGGGAAGCAGTACTTC. The chain couples TRBV10-1 to TRBJ2-7; 13 positions agree with TRBD2. The V gene end was trimmed by 5 bases and the J gene end by 8 bases; junction bases not matched to a gene: 3. The CDR3 extends over 13 amino acids. Germline CDR1 reads WNHNN; CDR2 reads SYGVQD (reference sequence).